This TCR beta chain was sequenced for a study of T cells in Graves' hyperthyroidism and ophthalmopathy. The CDR3 sequence is 11 residues long. V was cut by 5 bases and J by 5 bases, with 8 bases left in between. CDR1 SQVTM and CDR2 ANQGSEA come from the germline V gene. This clonotype showed up many times. Amplified regions were TCR beta CDR3 sequences from RNA transcripts. First-round RT-PCR targeting the TCR CDR3 was performed with the HTBI primer set. TCRdb processed the multiplex PCR reads anew with MiXCR; each CDR3 protein has one entry. The data show 300,000 to 450,000 distinct CDR3 sequences, 15% to 19% seen once.

The source of this sequence is a woman aged 18-35 years with Graves' hyperthyroidism that later progressed to Graves' ophthalmopathy. This chain links TRBV29-1 with TRBJ2-3; no definite D call. Sample: blood. CDR3: CSVRVQDTQYF. The CDR3 DNA reads TGCAGCGTTCGAGTCCAAGATACGCAGTATTTT.